These 17 T cell receptor beta chains were sequenced from one sample in a study of T cells after yellow fever vaccination. Each CDR3 protein gets one entry after TCRdb re-called the 5' RACE reads with MiXCR. In the table there are 450,000 to 550,000 distinct CDR3 sequences, around a fifth of which are singletons. The sample here was PBMCs, taken approximately 22 days after the first yellow fever vaccination. The receptors stem from a young man who received the YFV17D yellow fever vaccine.

This clonotype turned up a few times. The chain carries TRBV5-1 and TRBJ2-3; D might be TRBD2 (6 bases). The CDR3 extends over 16 amino acids. Germline assignment: CDR1 SGHRS and CDR2 YFSETQ. The V gene lost 3 bases and the J gene lost 0 bases, with 14 bases spanning the gap. CDR3 region: CASSWREATSTDTQYF. Here the CDR3 DNA reads TGCGCCAGCAGCTGGAGGGAGGCAACTAGCACAGATACGCAGTATTTT. Combining the CDR3 with reference TRBV5-1 and TRBJ2-3 gives the whole variable domain KAGVTQTPRYLIKTRGQQVTLSCSPISGHRSVSWYQQTPGQGLQFLFEYFSETQRNKGNFPGRFSGRQFSNSRSEMNVSTLELGDSALYLCASSWREATSTDTQYFGPGTRLTVL.

The genes are TRBV5-1 and TRBJ2-2; TRBD2 aligns across 8 bases. CDR3 length: 15 amino acids. CDR1 is SGHRS and CDR2 is YFSETQ in the germline V gene. Unmatched junction bases numbered 5, after V lost 5 bases and J lost 2 bases. CDR3 sequence: CASRRSGGNTGELFF. The CDR3 DNA follows: TGCGCCAGCAGGAGAAGCGGGGGAAACACCGGGGAGCTGTTTTTT.

This clonotype appeared a few times. CDR3 bases: TGTGCCAGCAGCGAACCCAGGGAGGGCTATGGCTACACCTTC. It is translated as CASSEPREGYGYTF. The V call is TRBV7-8, the J call TRBJ1-2; TRBD1 is a possible D gene (5 bases). Germline values: CDR1 SGHVS, CDR2 FQNEAQ. The V end lost 5 bases, the J end lost 4 bases, and 14 bases lay between the germline ends. The CDR3 covers 14 residues.

The rearrangement links TRBV6-5 to TRBJ2-1; D gene unclear. The germline V gene encodes CDR1 MNHEY and CDR2 SVGAGI. Deletions cut 1 base from V and 6 bases from J, with 7 bases between. CDR3 size: 13 residues. The CDR3 nucleotides are TGTGCCAGCAGTTACTTTAGGGCCAATGAGCAGTTCTTC. Its translation is CASSYFRANEQFF.

The chain carries TRBV5-1 and TRBJ2-3, with D perhaps matching TRBD1 or TRBD2 (5 bases each). Trimming shortened V by 0 bases and J by 5 bases, and 7 bases separated the two germline ends. This CDR3 comprises 13 residues. Germline-derived CDR1 and CDR2 are SGHRS and YFSETQ. This CDR3 reads CASSLGGEDTQYF. In DNA, the CDR3 is TGCGCCAGCAGCTTGGGAGGGGAAGATACGCAGTATTTT.

This clonotype has a handful of counts. The gene calls are TRBV29-1 and TRBJ1-2; no clear D gene. This CDR3 has 10 amino acids. CDR1 is SQVTM, CDR2 ANQGSEA, per germline. This chain's CDR3 is CSTLNYGYTF. The CDR3 DNA reads as TGCAGTACCCTGAACTATGGCTACACCTTC. The whole variable domain, remainder taken from reference TRBV29-1 and TRBJ1-2, is SAVISQKPSRDICQRGTSLTIQCQVDSQVTMMFWYRQQPGQSLTLIATANQGSEATYESGFVIDKFPISRPNLTFSTLTVSNMSPEDSSIYLCSTLNYGYTFGSGTRLTVV.

Only a few counts were recorded for this clonotype. The chain carries TRBV12-3 or TRBV12-4 and TRBJ2-2; possible D gene TRBD2, 6 bases. The CDR3 runs to 16 residues. Trimming left V 0 bases short and J 7 bases short, with 15 bases between. In DNA form, the CDR3 reads TGTGCCAGCAGTTTAGCGCGAGGGGCAGCGGGCGGGGAGCTGTTTTTT. As protein: CASSLARGAAGGELFF.

This chain links TRBV20-1 with TRBJ1-2; D call uncertain. The CDR3 loop spans 12 amino acids. V was trimmed by 0 bases and J by 4 bases, leaving 6 bases between them. CDR1 DFQATT and CDR2 SNEGSKA come from the germline V gene (reference sequence). This CDR3 is CSAREAGYGYTF. The CDR3, as DNA: TGCAGTGCTAGAGAGGCGGGCTATGGCTACACCTTC.

The genes are TRBV19 and TRBJ2-3; 8 bases line up with TRBD2. This CDR3 region has 15 residues. CDR1 LNHDA and CDR2 SQIVND come from the germline V gene (reference sequence). V dropped 7 bases and J dropped 6; count of bases not matched to a gene: 12. CDR3: CASIETGGPVDTQYF. Here the CDR3 DNA reads TGTGCCAGTATCGAAACGGGGGGGCCTGTGGATACGCAGTATTTT. The whole variable domain, filled in from reference TRBV19 and TRBJ2-3, reads DGGITQSPKYLFRKEGQNVTLSCEQNLNHDAMYWYRQDPGQGLRLIYYSQIVNDFQKGDIAEGYSVSREKKESFPLTVTSAQKNPTAFYLCASIETGGPVDTQYFGPGTRLTVL.

This clonotype was picked up a small number of times. The DNA for the CDR3 is TGTGCCAGCTCACCGTTGTACGGCTACGAGCAGTACGTC. Protein product: CASSPLYGYEQYV. The J gene is TRBJ2-7, the V gene TRBV18; no firm D call. Trimming removed 3 bases from V and 3 bases from J, with 9 bases in between. This CDR3 region has 13 residues. Looked up from germline, CDR1 is KGHSH and CDR2 is LQKENI.

V gene TRBV5-1 combines with J gene TRBJ2-1, with D perhaps TRBD1 (5 bases). The CDR3 is 16 residues long. Germline V gene sequence: CDR1 SGHRS, CDR2 YFSETQ. Trimming shortened V by 3 bases and J by 3 bases, and 16 bases separated the two germline ends. CDR3 residues: CASSSDPGRVYNEQFF. CDR3 coding DNA: TGCGCCAGCAGCTCGGACCCCGGCAGGGTCTACAATGAGCAGTTCTTC.

This clonotype was recorded a few times. The rearrangement links TRBV5-1 to TRBJ1-4, with a possible D match to TRBD1 (6 bases). The CDR3 extends over 15 amino acids. V lost 0 bases to trimming and J lost 5 bases, with 11 bases between them. Germline V gene lookup returns CDR1 SGHRS and CDR2 YFSETQ. The chain's CDR3 is CASSLAGALNEKLFF. The CDR3 DNA sequence: TGCGCCAGCAGCTTGGCAGGGGCCCTAAATGAAAAACTGTTTTTT.

The chain employs TRBV20-1 and TRBJ2-5; 8 bases line up with TRBD1. The CDR3 runs to 15 residues. V lost 3 bases, J lost 5 bases, and 11 bases stayed unmatched. Germline V gene lookup returns CDR1 DFQATT and CDR2 SNEGSKA (reference sequence). CDR3 in amino acids: CSASRAGGPGETQYF. CDR3 in DNA: TGCAGTGCTAGCCGGGCAGGGGGCCCCGGGGAGACCCAGTACTTC.

This clonotype was seen a handful of times. The V and J genes are TRBV5-1 and TRBJ1-3; unclear D gene. Germline assignment: CDR1 SGHRS and CDR2 YFSETQ. The CDR3 spans 16 residues. V lost 0 bases to trimming and J lost 0 bases, with 10 bases between them. In DNA form, the CDR3 reads TGCGCCAGCAGCTTGGACCCGCTTAGCTCTGGAAACACCATATATTTT. This encodes CASSLDPLSSGNTIYF.

The CDR3 loop reads CASSFTRGNTGELFF. The DNA for the CDR3 is TGCGCCAGCAGCTTCACTAGAGGGAACACCGGGGAGCTGTTTTTT. V usage is TRBV5-1 and J usage is TRBJ2-2; a weak D match, TRBD2 (5 bases). This CDR3 spans 15 amino acids. Germline-derived CDR1 and CDR2 are SGHRS and YFSETQ. With 2 bases removed from V and 1 base from J, the gap between germline ends came to 9 bases.

This clonotype appeared a few times. This chain uses TRBV7-9 with TRBJ1-2, with D possibly being TRBD1 (6 bases). Germline lookup yields CDR1 SEHNR and CDR2 FQNEAQ (reference sequence). This CDR3 is 16 amino acids long. With 2 bases removed from V and 3 bases from J, the gap between germline ends came to 16 bases. CDR3: CASSLSQTHRDYGYTF. The CDR3 DNA is TGTGCCAGCAGCTTAAGTCAGACGCACAGGGACTATGGCTACACCTTC.

This clonotype showed up just once. The chain employs TRBV5-1 and TRBJ2-4, with 8 bases that match TRBD1. The CDR3 has 14 amino acids. Per the germline V gene, CDR1 is SGHRS and CDR2 is YFSETQ. V shed 5 bases and J 11 bases; nucleotides not matched to a gene: 12. The CDR3 protein is CASSARQGTVVQYF. For the CDR3, the DNA is TGCGCCAGCAGTGCACGACAGGGGACCGTTGTTCAGTACTTC.